This TCR beta chain stems from a study of T cells in Graves' hyperthyroidism and ophthalmopathy. This clonotype has only a few counts. Amplification of TCR beta CDR3 regions was performed using RNA transcripts as template. The study used the HTBI primer set for a first-round RT-PCR of the TCR CDR3. In TCRdb, the multiplex PCR reads were re-called with MiXCR into one record per CDR3 protein. The data contain about 640,000 distinct CDR3 sequences, roughly 20% of them seen just once; the ten biggest clones take up under 35%. Germline-derived CDR1 and CDR2 are SNHLY and FYNNEI. Trimming took 8 bases from V and 2 from J, leaving 8 bases between them. The CDR3 contains 12 residues.

This clonotype originated in a man aged 25-40 years with Graves' ophthalmopathy. J is TRBJ2-3 and V is TRBV2; D not resolved. Material: blood. The CDR3 nucleotides read TGTGCCAGCCGACCGACCACAGATACGCAGTATTTT. It encodes CASRPTTDTQYF.